This entry is about one T cell receptor (beta chain). Antigen: not known. Per the germline V gene, CDR1 is MNHEY and CDR2 is SMNVEV (reference sequence). The CDR3 is made up of 11 amino acids. V was pared by 4 bases and J by 3 bases, with 3 bases between. These data belong to a study of T cell responses to AZD1222 COVID-19 vaccine. Turning to the study itself: Some second doses came at about 4 weeks and others at about 12 weeks; these were pooled. Study observations and caveats: Only a handful of AZD1222 recipients were seropositive at baseline. Donors skewed white British and female; clonal diversity was possibly underestimated.

Clones were sequenced by immunoSEQ multiplex PCR, and TCRdb holds only the in-frame ones, with some missing. Of about 120,000 clones in the sample, roughly nine tenths were seen once. The receptor was derived from an adult in good health. The material was peripheral blood, obtained on day 0 of AZD1222 vaccination. V usage is TRBV27 and J usage is TRBJ1-1; D remains ambiguous. The chain's CDR3 is CASSSHTEAFF. The CDR3 region has the DNA TGTGCCAGCAGTTCGCACACTGAAGCTTTCTTT.